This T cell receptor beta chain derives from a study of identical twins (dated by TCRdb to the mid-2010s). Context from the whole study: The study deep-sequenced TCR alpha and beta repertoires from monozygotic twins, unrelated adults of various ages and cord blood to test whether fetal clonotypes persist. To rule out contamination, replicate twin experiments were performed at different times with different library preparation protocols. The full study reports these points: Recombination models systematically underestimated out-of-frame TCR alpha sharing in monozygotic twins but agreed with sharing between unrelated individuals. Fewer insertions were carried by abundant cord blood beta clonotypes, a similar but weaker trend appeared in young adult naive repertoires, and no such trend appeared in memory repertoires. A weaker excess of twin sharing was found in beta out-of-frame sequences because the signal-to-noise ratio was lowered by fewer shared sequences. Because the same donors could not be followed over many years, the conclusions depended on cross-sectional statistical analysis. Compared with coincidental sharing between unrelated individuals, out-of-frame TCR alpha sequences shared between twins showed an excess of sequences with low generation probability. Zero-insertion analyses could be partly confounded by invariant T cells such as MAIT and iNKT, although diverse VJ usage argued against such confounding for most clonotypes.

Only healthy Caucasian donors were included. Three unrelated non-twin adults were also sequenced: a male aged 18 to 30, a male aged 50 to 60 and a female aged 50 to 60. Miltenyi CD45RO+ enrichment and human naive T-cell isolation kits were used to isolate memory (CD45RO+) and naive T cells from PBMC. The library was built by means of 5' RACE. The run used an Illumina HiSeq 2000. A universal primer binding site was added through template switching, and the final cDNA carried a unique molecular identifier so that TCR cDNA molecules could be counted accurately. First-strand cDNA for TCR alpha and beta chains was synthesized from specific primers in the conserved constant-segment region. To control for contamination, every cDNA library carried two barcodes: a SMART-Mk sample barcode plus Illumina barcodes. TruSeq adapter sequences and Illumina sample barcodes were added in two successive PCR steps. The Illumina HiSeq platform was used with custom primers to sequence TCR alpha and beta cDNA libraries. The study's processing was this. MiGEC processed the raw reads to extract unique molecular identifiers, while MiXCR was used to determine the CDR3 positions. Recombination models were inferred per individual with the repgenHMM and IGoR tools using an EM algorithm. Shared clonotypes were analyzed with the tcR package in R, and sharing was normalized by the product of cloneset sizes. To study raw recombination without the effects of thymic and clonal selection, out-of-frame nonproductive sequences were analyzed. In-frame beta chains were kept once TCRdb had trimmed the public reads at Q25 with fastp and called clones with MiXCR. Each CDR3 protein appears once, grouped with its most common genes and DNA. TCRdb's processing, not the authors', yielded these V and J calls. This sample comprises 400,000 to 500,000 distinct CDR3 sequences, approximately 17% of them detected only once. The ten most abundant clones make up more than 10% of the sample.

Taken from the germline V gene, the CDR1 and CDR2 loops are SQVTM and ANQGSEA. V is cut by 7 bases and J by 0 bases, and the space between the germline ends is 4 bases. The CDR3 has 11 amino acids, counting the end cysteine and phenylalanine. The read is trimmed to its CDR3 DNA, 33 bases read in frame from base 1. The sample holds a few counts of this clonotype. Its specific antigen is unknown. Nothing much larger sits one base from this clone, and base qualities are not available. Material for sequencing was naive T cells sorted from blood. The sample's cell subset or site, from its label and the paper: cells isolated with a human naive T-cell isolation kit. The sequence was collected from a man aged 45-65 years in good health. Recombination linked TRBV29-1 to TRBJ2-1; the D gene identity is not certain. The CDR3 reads CSGISYNEQFF. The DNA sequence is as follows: TGCAGCGGAATCTCCTACAATGAGCAGTTCTTC.